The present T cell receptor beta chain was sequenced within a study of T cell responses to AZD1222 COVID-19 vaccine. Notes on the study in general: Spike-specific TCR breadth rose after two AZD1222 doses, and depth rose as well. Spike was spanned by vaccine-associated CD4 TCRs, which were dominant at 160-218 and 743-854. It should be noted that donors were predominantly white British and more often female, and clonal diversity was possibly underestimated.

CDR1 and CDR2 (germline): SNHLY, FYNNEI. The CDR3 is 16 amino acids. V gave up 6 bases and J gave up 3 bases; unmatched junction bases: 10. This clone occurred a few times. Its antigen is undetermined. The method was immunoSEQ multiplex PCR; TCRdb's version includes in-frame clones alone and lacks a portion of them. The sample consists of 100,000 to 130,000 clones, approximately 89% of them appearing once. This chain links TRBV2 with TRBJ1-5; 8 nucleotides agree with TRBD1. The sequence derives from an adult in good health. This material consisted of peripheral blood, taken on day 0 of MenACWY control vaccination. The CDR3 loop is CASRAGGGRDNQPQHF. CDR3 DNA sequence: TGTGCCAGCAGGGCAGGGGGCGGAAGGGACAATCAGCCCCAGCATTTT.